The clone carrying this T cell receptor (beta chain) was seen a handful of times. Its antigen is undetermined. Germline V CDR1 and CDR2: WSHSY, SAAADI. The germline V and J ends were trimmed by 6 bases and 7 bases, with 18 bases remaining between them. The CDR3 totals 15 residues. This entry belongs to a study of T-cell reconstitution after alpha-beta-depleted transplantation in children. General study points: Surviving recipient T cells and thymic progenitors accounted for the high day-60 TCRbeta diversity observed in some patients. Hyperexpanded clones declined; after one year, newly produced T cells mostly supplied diversity. The study reportedly traced alpha-beta T cells about two months after transplant to several hundred expanded graft clones.

TCRbeta library construction was performed incorporating unique molecular identifiers. TCRdb ran MiXCR on the PCR reads and lists one entry per CDR3 protein. The sample lists 350,000 to 500,000 distinct CDR3 sequences; about 45% were seen once. The J gene is TRBJ1-4, the V gene TRBV10-2; D is perhaps TRBD1 (5 bases). This receptor was taken from a girl between 2 and 10 years old with aplastic anemia, due to receive a stem cell transplant. This sample comprised PBMCs, obtained before TCRalphabeta/CD19-depleted stem cell transplant. CDR3 nucleotides: TGCGCCAGCAGAGCCGCAAGTGGGGGGGGTGAAAAACTGTTTTTT. Its protein is CASRAASGGGEKLFF.